This note documents a single T cell receptor beta chain sequence. The antigen this receptor binds is unknown. Base qualities are not at hand, and no much larger clone is one base apart. From the germline V gene (reference sequence), CDR1 is SEHNR and CDR2 is FQNEAQ. From its cysteine to its phenylalanine, the CDR3 spans 14 amino acids. Solely the CDR3 DNA is kept, with 42 bases framed from the first base. The junction carries 8 bases between V and J, which are trimmed by 3 bases and 0 bases respectively. The sample belongs to a study of cytomegalovirus exposure and HLA in healthy donors (dated by TCRdb to 2017 to 2019). Describing the broader study: In an earlier analysis of approximately 500 of the donors, under 300 Gb of sequence data and 120 million or so unique TCR beta sequences from about 179 million T cells were reported. The study combined high-throughput TCR immunosequencing, statistical association of individual TCRs with disease status, and machine learning to predict cytomegalovirus infection status. Several DR-DQ haplotypes were handled as single units for association and clustering because linkage in the cohort was strong. Donor age, sex, ethnicity and CMV serostatus were compiled together with the repertoire data. A later genetic analysis took genome-wide SNP genotypes for about 55% of the 666 donors and used that subset as a discovery cohort. The study aimed to test whether cataloging public T cell receptors could reveal signatures of past pathogen exposure. Every discovery cohort repertoire had been produced on one sequencing platform. Both class I and class II loci were covered by HLA typing, at four-digit resolution. The genetic ancestry cluster associated with self-reported Caucasian donors included around four fifths of the 398 genotyped donors. In the later analysis, no new phenotypic data were used to find candidate immune exposures; instead, reliance was placed on TCR beta sequences and their occurrence across donors. Along with the roughly 670-subject first cohort, a separate validation cohort of around 120 different subjects was used. In a later analysis, previously published TCR beta repertoires from 670 or so donors were re-analyzed and high-resolution HLA genotyping was added so that TCR occurrence patterns could be studied. The study profiled the T cell repertoires of about 720 subjects by immunosequencing and related them to cytomegalovirus serostatus. Typing coverage differed by locus: A, B, C, DRB1 and DQB1 were typed in about 629-640 donors, DQA1 in roughly 500, DPA1 in 600 to 610, and DPB1 in around 440. An earlier analysis of several hundred of the donors applied high-throughput TCR beta sequencing to assess whether each TCR beta V gene segment acted as functional or pseudogenic. Approximately 310 gigabases of sequencing data and roughly 90 million unique TCR sequences were included in an early release covering 500 to 750 HLA-typed donors. On average, around 230,000 unique TCR beta nucleotide sequences were sequenced per donor among a few hundred genotyped donors of the cohort, with about 17% of those sequences being non-productive. Overall study results and their limits: According to a later genetic analysis, donors in an Asian-associated ancestry cluster had fewer N-insertions in productive TCRs than the approximately 690-donor mean. A later analysis found that most CMV-associated TCR beta chains appeared HLA-restricted, with HLA associations seemingly driven largely by CMV exposure. For the cohort, immune exposure information was limited to CMV serostatus. An association between a missense DCLRE1C variant and V-gene and J-gene trimming of TCR beta chains was found in a later genetic analysis and replicated in an independent cohort. In a later analysis, TCR association rates were found to vary across HLA loci, with the most associated TCRs seen for DRB1 alleles and the fewest for HLA-C alleles. Only TCR beta chains were sequenced in this cohort, and the absence of alpha or paired-chain data limited detectable features. Correlated functional status among segregating V segments might reflect linkage disequilibrium, but an unknown experimental factor could not be ruled out. Some IMGT-functional V segments, including TRBV6-2 and TRBV6-3, could not be told apart with the 87-base-pair reads, so those segments were excluded. Broadly in line with IMGT annotations, most TCR beta V segments showed up in productive rearrangements about 87% or about 30% of the time in an earlier analysis of several hundred of the donors. When HLA alleles, especially DR and DQ, strongly co-occurred, TCR associations were difficult to assign to individual alleles. The earlier analysis of approximately 590 of the donors excluded approximately 15 rarely observed V segments, including chromosome 9 orphons, because counts were too low. In a later analysis, several top co-occurrence clusters were reported to appear linked to parvovirus B19, influenza, CMV and Epstein-Barr virus. A few of the identified cytomegalovirus-associated TCR beta chains were confirmed in vitro to be specific for cytomegalovirus antigens. Cytomegalovirus status was reported to be diagnosed by the classifier with high specificity and sensitivity in both the original and validation cohorts. Specific HLA alleles were associated with about 17,000 TCR beta sequences at a false discovery rate of 0.05 in a later analysis. The authors suggested that the approach could potentially be extended to other disease states and immunological phenotypes. Most TCR sequences were seen in very few donors, while some public TCRs were found in many individuals. Because HLA typing was unavailable for some donors at each locus, only the typed subset was used in association tests. Compared with equally common non-associated chains, HLA-associated TCR beta chains in a later analysis were more clonally expanded and had lower generation probabilities. A further reported finding was that TCR beta sequences accurately predicted the HLA-A and HLA-B alleles for most subjects in the first cohort. Sequencing depth was assumed to be roughly uniform across donors in the presence/absence analyses, though that assumption may not hold. The study listed approximately 150 TCR beta chains as associated with cytomegalovirus. The sequencing pipeline was judged likely to have produced a cluster of highly shared sequence variants as a technical artifact.

Library method: the immunoSEQ multiplex PCR assay. For the multiplex PCR, a mixture combining 60 forward primers for TCR Vbeta segments and 13 reverse primers for TCR Jbeta segments was used. Amplification of the CDR3 region of rearranged TCR beta genes was performed with a multiplex PCR assay on genomic DNA. The Illumina HiSeq System was used to sequence the amplified TCR beta libraries as 87-base-pair reads. For the original study's pipeline: Across the 700 or so repertoires, a later analysis counted 80 million or so unique TCR beta chains, 8.5 million to 12 million of which were shared by at least two donors. A nearest-neighbor algorithm error-corrected the raw reads and collapsed the reads into unique sequences, merging closely related sequences to remove PCR and sequencing errors. To assign V, D and J gene segments, CDR3 sequences were aligned to IMGT reference sequences. Each retained sequence needed at least a six-nucleotide match to both a V gene segment and a J gene segment. Rearrangements were classified as productive when the CDR3 lacked stop codons and remained in frame with V and J, and all other rearrangements were classified as non-productive. CDR3 was defined according to IMGT convention as the region running from the second conserved V-encoded cysteine to the conserved J-encoded phenylalanine. Sequences without an unambiguous match to a single V gene segment were excluded from the earlier analysis of a few hundred of the donors. An earlier analysis of some 610 of the donors called V segments functional above 56.7% productive rearrangements and segregating when the between-donor standard deviation exceeded 5%. A statistical classification framework was developed to diagnose cytomegalovirus status using the catalog of TCR beta chain sequences. V and J gene assignment, in a later analysis, came from comparing TCR nucleotide sequences with IMGT/GENE-DB human TR gene sequences. A later analysis assigned CDR3 sequences and most-parsimonious VDJ recombination scenarios with the TCRdist pipeline. In a later analysis, each TCR beta chain was defined by its CDR3 amino acid sequence together with its V-gene family, and reads without a unique V-gene family were excluded. As a way to deal with suspected cross-contamination and a sequencing artifact, a later analysis dropped hundreds of nucleotide sequences that were highly shared and had low generation probability. For each public chain, a later analysis derived a clonal expansion index from normalized ranks of inferred template counts within each repertoire. In a later analysis, generation probabilities were computed with a VDJ recombination model fitted to out-of-frame rearrangements, and the resulting probabilities were checked against IGoR. In a later analysis, TCR-TCR, TCR-HLA and TCR-CMV co-occurrence was scored with hypergeometric tests, and a repertoire-size bias correction was applied to TCR pairs. False discovery rates were estimated in a later analysis by permuting HLA or CMV assignments 20 times. In a later analysis, co-occurring TCRs were grouped using DBSCAN, with TCRdist sequence similarity added in when clustering inside HLA-allele-positive subsets. Co-occurrence clustering excluded repertoires with fewer than 30,000 or more than 120,000 public chains, plus five with anomalous nucleotide sharing. TCRdb obtained this table from immuneACCESS and retained in-frame rearrangements with V and J assigned. These tables miss some clones; where compared with another copy, unresolved V genes account for less than half of the shortfall, and the remainder is unexplained. V, J and clone size reflect that table, while D and trimming were determined from the DNA. The sample yields 100,000 to 150,000 clones; around 85% were counted once. The ten largest clones take up roughly 4% of the sample.

In total, about 650 healthy bone marrow donors made up the cohort. Cohort members were all nominally healthy when sampled, although unrecorded immune exposures were likely present. The donor tested CMV seropositive, placing the donor among the roughly 270 seropositive members of the cohort. Each donor provided a peripheral blood sample, and peripheral blood mononuclear cells were used for TCR beta sequencing. Genomic DNA was extracted from the blood cell samples with the Qiagen DNeasy Blood Extraction Kit. Recombination linked TRBV7-9 to TRBJ1-1; the D region possibly corresponds to TRBD1 (6 bases align). The TCR sequence derives from a man aged 18 to 30 in good health and CMV-seropositive. Sequences were obtained from PBMCs. The DNA sequence is as follows: TGTGCCAGCAGCTTCGGACAGTTGAACACTGAAGCTTTCTTT. It encodes CASSFGQLNTEAFF.